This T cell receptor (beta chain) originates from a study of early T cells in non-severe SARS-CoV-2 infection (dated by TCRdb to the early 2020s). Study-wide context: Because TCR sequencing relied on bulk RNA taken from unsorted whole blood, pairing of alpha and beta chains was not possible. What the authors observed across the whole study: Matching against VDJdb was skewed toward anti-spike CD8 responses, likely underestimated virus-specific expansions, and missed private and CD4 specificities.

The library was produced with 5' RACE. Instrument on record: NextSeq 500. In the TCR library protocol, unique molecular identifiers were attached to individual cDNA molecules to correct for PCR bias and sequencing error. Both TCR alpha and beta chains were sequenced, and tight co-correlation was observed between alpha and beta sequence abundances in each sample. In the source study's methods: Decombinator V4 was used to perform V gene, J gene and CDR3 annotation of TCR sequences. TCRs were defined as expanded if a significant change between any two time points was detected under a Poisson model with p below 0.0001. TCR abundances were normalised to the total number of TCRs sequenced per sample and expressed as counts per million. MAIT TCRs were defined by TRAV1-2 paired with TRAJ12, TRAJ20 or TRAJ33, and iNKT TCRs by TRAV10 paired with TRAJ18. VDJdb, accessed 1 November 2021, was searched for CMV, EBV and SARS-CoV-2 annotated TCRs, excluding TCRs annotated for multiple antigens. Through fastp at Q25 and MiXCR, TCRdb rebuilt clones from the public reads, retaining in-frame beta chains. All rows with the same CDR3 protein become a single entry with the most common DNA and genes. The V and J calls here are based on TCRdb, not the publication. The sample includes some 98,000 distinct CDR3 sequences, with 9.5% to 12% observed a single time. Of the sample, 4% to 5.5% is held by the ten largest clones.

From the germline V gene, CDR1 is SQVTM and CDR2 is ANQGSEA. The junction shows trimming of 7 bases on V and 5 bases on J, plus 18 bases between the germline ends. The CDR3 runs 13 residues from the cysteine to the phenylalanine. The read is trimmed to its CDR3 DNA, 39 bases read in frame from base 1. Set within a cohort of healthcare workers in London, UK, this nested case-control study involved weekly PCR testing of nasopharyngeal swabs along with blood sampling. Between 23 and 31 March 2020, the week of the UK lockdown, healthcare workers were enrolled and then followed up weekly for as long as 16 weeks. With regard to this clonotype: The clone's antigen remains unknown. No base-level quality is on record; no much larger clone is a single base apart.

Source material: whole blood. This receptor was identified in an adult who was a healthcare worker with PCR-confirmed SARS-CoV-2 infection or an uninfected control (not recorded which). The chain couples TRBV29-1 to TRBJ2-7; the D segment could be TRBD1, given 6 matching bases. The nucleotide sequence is TGCAGCGCGGCCGAGGGGGTAAGGAACGAGCAGTACTTC. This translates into CSAAEGVRNEQYF.